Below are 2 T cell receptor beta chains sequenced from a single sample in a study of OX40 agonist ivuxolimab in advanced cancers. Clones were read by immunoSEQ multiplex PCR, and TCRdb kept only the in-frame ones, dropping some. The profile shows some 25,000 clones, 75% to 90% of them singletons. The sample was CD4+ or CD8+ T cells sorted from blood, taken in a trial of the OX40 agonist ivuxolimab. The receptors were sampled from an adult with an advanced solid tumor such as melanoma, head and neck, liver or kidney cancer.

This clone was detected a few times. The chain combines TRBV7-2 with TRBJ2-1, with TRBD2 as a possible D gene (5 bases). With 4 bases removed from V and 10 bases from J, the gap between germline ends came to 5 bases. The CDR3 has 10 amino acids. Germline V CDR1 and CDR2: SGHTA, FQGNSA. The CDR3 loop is CASSSGEQFF. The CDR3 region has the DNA TGTGCCAGCAGCTCGGGGGAGCAGTTCTTC. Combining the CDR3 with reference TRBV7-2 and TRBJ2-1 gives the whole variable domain GAGVSQSPSNKVTEKGKDVELRCDPISGHTALYWYRQSLGQGLEFLIYFQGNSAPDKSGLPSDRFSAERTGGSVSTLTIQRTQQEDSAVYLCASSSGEQFFGPGTRLTVL.

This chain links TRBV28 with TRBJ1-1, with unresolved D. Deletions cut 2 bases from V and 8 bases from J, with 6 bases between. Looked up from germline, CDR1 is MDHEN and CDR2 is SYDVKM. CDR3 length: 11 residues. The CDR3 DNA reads TGTGCCAGCAGTTTAGGTCCAGAAGCTTTCTTT. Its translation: CASSLGPEAFF.